The clone carrying this T cell receptor (beta chain) has a count of ten or more. The data derive from a study of T-cell reconstitution after alpha-beta-depleted transplantation in children. During its preparation, the TCRbeta library received unique molecular identifiers. TCRdb re-called the PCR reads through MiXCR, storing one row per CDR3 protein. The sample consists of about 540,000 distinct CDR3 sequences, about 17% of them appearing once. Trimming removed 0 bases at V and 6 bases at J, with 7 bases between. The germline gives CDR1 SGHRS, CDR2 YFSETQ. This CDR3 is built from 13 residues. Here the sequenced sample was PBMCs from the stem cell graft donor, taken from the stem cell graft. J is TRBJ2-1 and V is TRBV5-1; D unclear. The TCR sequence derives from a human donor who donated a stem cell graft to a child with acute lymphoblastic leukemia. CDR3 bases: TGCGCCAGCAGCTTGGTGTCCAGCAATGAGCAGTTCTTC. Its protein product is CASSLVSSNEQFF.